The sequence of this T cell receptor beta chain was determined in a study of CD8+CD57+ T cells in acquired aplastic anemia (dated by TCRdb to the late 2010s). Context from the whole study: A mean of roughly 2.9 ug of DNA, ranging from about 0.17 to 30 ug, was extracted from sorted CD4+ and CD8+ cells. Healthy donor samples averaged approximately 10 million reads for CD4+ and roughly 11 million for CD8+ cells.

This clonotype has more than one count but fewer than ten. Its antigen is still unknown. Base qualities are not recorded, but no much larger clone differs from it by a single base. Profiling of TCR beta VDJ combinations and CDR3 sequences used genomic DNA as the template. An Illumina HiSeq 2000 was the platform used for TCR repertoire sequencing. Per the source publication's procedure: TRBV/TRBJ rearrangement plots, CDR3 size and DJ length profiles, and Simpson's diversity index were used to evaluate the repertoires. The most abundant DNA sequence in the deep sequencing data was taken as the immunodominant clone. CDR3 amino acid sequences were screened for sharing across subjects and compared with published repertoires and the VDJdb database. TCRdb reprocessed the public reads (quality trimming at Q25 with fastp, clone calling with MiXCR) and kept in-frame beta chains. Entries that share a CDR3 protein sequence are merged under the most common genes and DNA. The V and J calls, along with clone size, are taken from TCRdb and not from the paper's own processing. For this sample the table gives some 200,000 distinct CDR3 sequences, of which roughly 33% were detected only once. The ten biggest clones cover 0.9% to 1.2% of the sample.

In this study, sorted CD4+ and CD8+ T cells from the blood of healthy subjects and of severe aplastic anemia patients had their TCR repertoires deep-sequenced. Ficoll-Paque density gradient centrifugation was used to isolate peripheral blood mononuclear cells. Before DNA extraction, CD4+ and CD8+ T cells were sorted with FACS or magnetic beads. From the cysteine through the phenylalanine, the CDR3 covers 16 amino acids. The only DNA kept is the CDR3, 48 bases in frame from the first base. The germline V gene specifies SGHAT as CDR1 and FQNNGV as CDR2. Ends trimmed: V by 1 base, J by 2 bases; bases unmatched to a gene: 5. The investigation overall reported the following: Roughly 30 CD8+ CDR3 sequences were found to be shared between patients and controls, but these sequences appeared to be highly expressed in patients and within the immunodominant clones of the patients. Patients and healthy controls showed no significant difference in CD8+ Simpson's diversity (P=0.060).

Sequenced: sorted CD4+, CD8+, or CD8+CD57+ T cells (not recorded which) from PBMCs. The source of this sequence is a human donor in good health, serving as a control. The receptor chain draws on TRBV11-2 and TRBJ2-1; TRBD2 fits 7 bases in the junction. The CDR3 reads CASSLVGRGAYNEQFF. The nucleotide sequence reads as follows: TGTGCCAGCAGCTTAGTCGGACGGGGGGCCTACAATGAGCAGTTCTTC.